This entry is about one TCR beta chain. Its antigen is as yet unknown. Every patient experienced relapse after autologous stem cell transplantation, and brentuximab vedotin exposure varied. The study recorded best responses of complete response, partial response or progressive disease. TCRdb's copy holds only in-frame clones and misses some; the assay was immunoSEQ multiplex PCR. The data show around 150,000 clones, about 78% seen once. Germline-derived CDR1 and CDR2 are SGHAT and FQDESV (reference sequence). This CDR3 region has 15 residues. V was cut by 3 bases and J by 7 bases, with 16 bases left in between. The sample belongs to a study of PD-1 blockade in classical Hodgkin lymphoma. General study results and limits: The diversity seen at baseline in complete responders resembled that of newly diagnosed patients. Diminished baseline TCR diversity has been reported in newly diagnosed patients relative to healthy donors. While CD8+ TCR diversity did not rise significantly by C4D1, CD4+ TCR diversity did.

This clonotype originated in a human donor with classical Hodgkin lymphoma. The genes are TRBV11-1 and TRBJ2-1; D may be TRBD2 (6 bases). Sequenced here: peripheral blood mononuclear cells (PBMCs), sampled before the second cycle of nivolumab. The CDR3 nucleotides are TGTGCCAGCAGCTTGTCTCGGCTAGCGAGTAATGAGCAGTTCTTC. This sequence encodes CASSLSRLASNEQFF.